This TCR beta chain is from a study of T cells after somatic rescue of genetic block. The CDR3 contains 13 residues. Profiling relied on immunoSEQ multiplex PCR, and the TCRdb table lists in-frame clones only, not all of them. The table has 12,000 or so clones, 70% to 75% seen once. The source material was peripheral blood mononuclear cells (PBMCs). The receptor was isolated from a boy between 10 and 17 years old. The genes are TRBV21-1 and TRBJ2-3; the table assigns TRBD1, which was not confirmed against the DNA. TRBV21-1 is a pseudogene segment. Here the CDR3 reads CASSKFPADTQYF. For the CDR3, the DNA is TGTGCCAGCAGCAAATTCCCAGCAGATACGCAGTATTTT.